Listed here are 5 T cell receptor beta chains from one sample, sequenced in a study of siplizumab effects on memory and regulatory T cells. Measured with immunoSEQ multiplex PCR; TCRdb has only the in-frame clones, and not every one. This table holds roughly 62,000 clones, more than 80% found once. The sequenced sample was CD8+ T cells sorted from blood. Receptors were obtained from a human donor in good health.

The rearrangement links TRBV5-1 to TRBJ2-1; D assignment may be TRBD1 or TRBD2 (5 bases each). The CDR3 spans 16 residues. Germline CDR1 SGHRS, CDR2 YFSETQ. Trimming took off 2 bases at V and 9 bases at J, with 21 bases between the two ends. The CDR3 nucleotides read TGCGCCAGCAGCTTCCGGGATCCCTCAGGGAGTCCTGAGCAGTTCTTC. Translated: CASSFRDPSGSPEQFF. Using reference TRBV5-1 and TRBJ2-1 for the parts outside the CDR3, the full variable domain is KAGVTQTPRYLIKTRGQQVTLSCSPISGHRSVSWYQQTPGQGLQFLFEYFSETQRNKGNFPGRFSGRQFSNSRSEMNVSTLELGDSALYLCASSFRDPSGSPEQFFGPGTRLTVL.

The chain uses TRBV7-6 and TRBJ2-1; 7 positions match TRBD2. There are 19 residues in the CDR3. From germline, CDR1 is SGHVS and CDR2 FNYEAQ. J gave up 2 bases and V 2 bases, and 15 bases lay outside the gene matches. The CDR3 reads CASSLQLRASGGPYNEQFF. CDR3 nucleotides: TGTGCCAGCAGCTTACAGCTTCGGGCTAGCGGAGGCCCCTACAATGAGCAGTTCTTC.

This clone has a single count. The chain carries TRBV7-6 and TRBJ2-3; D not resolved. This CDR3 has 14 amino acids. CDR1 and CDR2 (germline): SGHVS, FNYEAQ. V lost 2 bases, J lost 6 bases, and 12 bases lay in between. The CDR3 nucleotides are TGTGCCAGCAGCTTATTACAGACTGAGGATACGCAGTATTTT. Residues: CASSLLQTEDTQYF.

The chain has TRBV5-1 and TRBJ1-1, with 7 nucleotides matching TRBD1. V lost 0 bases and J lost 5; bases outside the gene matches: 7. The germline gives CDR1 SGHRS, CDR2 YFSETQ. This CDR3 is 15 amino acids long. The CDR3 nucleotides read TGCGCCAGCAGCTTGGGAGGGGGCGCGTGGACTGAAGCTTTCTTT. It translates to CASSLGGGAWTEAFF.

The chain recombines TRBV19 with TRBJ2-1; a weak D match, TRBD2 (6 bases). The V and J ends lost 5 bases and 7 bases respectively, with 12 bases between them. CDR3 length: 13 amino acids. Germline CDR1 LNHDA, CDR2 SQIVND (reference sequence). This CDR3 reads CASSPGRGNEQFF. The CDR3 DNA is TGTGCCAGTAGTCCAGGACGGGGGAATGAGCAGTTCTTC.